The rows below give T cell receptor beta chains drawn from one sample of a study of T cell repertoires in cytomegalovirus infection. TCRdb recomputed calls from the reads with MiXCR, one row per CDR3 protein. Among over 300,000 distinct CDR3 sequences, roughly 16% were seen once, and the ten largest hold about 11%. Specimen: PBMCs. The source of these receptors is a human donor in good health (CMV status not recorded). Some clones in this sample may be carry-over from other donors' samples. CDR3s include the opening cysteine and the closing phenylalanine or tryptophan. The D gene is left open where the match is weak. Rows give clone size only sometimes, using once, few, many, or a class for an expanded clone.

V: TRBV5-8
size: .
J: TRBJ2-7
D: .
DNA: TGTGCCAGCGTGGCAGCCTACGAGCAGTACTTC
CDR3: CASVAAYEQYF

V: TRBV10-3
size: few
J: TRBJ2-7
D: .
DNA: TGTGCCATCAGTGTCCAGGGCTCTAACGAGCAGTACTTC
CDR3: CAISVQGSNEQYF

V: TRBV7-9
size: many
J: TRBJ1-6
D: TRBD1
DNA: TGTGCCAGCAGCCCTCCGGACAGGGTCGTTCCCTTTCGTTCCTATAATTCACCCCTCCACTTT
CDR3: CASSPPDRVVPFRSYNSPLHF

V: TRBV6-2/TRBV6-3
size: few
J: TRBJ1-1
D: .
DNA: TGTGCCAGCAGTTACAGGGATCTAACTGAAGCTTTCTTT
CDR3: CASSYRDLTEAFF

V: TRBV12-3/TRBV12-4
size: many
J: TRBJ1-5
D: .
DNA: TGTGCCAGCAGGGCGGGGACCGCGAGCAATCAGCCCCAGCATTTT
CDR3: CASRAGTASNQPQHF

V: TRBV12-3/TRBV12-4
size: many
J: TRBJ2-1
D: .
DNA: TGTGCCAGCAGAACCAGGGTATCGCGACTGAATGAGCAGTTCTTC
CDR3: CASRTRVSRLNEQFF

V: TRBV5-5
size: .
J: TRBJ2-1
D: .
DNA: TGTGCCAGCAGCTTGACAGGCCAAATCTCCTACAATGAGCAGTTCTTC
CDR3: CASSLTGQISYNEQFF

V: TRBV7-9
size: many
J: TRBJ2-7
D: TRBD1
DNA: TGTGCCAGCAGCCCCAAAGTGGGCCAGGGGGCCATGGGACGCTACGAGCAGTACTTC
CDR3: CASSPKVGQGAMGRYEQYF

V: TRBV7-2
size: many
J: TRBJ2-5
D: .
DNA: TGTGCCAGCAGCTTAGTTCACGAGACCCAGTACTTC
CDR3: CASSLVHETQYF

V: TRBV12-3/TRBV12-4
size: few
J: TRBJ1-2
D: .
DNA: TGTGCCAGCACAGGACAGAGTAACTATGGCTACACCTTC
CDR3: CASTGQSNYGYTF

V: TRBV5-8
size: few
J: TRBJ1-6
D: .
DNA: TGTGCCAGCAGCTCCGAAGACAGATACAATTCACCCCTCCACTTT
CDR3: CASSSEDRYNSPLHF

V: TRBV7-2
size: many
J: TRBJ2-7
D: .
DNA: TGTGCCAGCAGTGCGTTGGAGGCCCGGTACGAGCAGTACTTC
CDR3: CASSALEARYEQYF

V: TRBV7-2
size: many
J: TRBJ2-3
D: .
DNA: TGTGCCAGCAGCTCAACGACTAGCACAGATACGCAGTATTTT
CDR3: CASSSTTSTDTQYF

V: TRBV10-3
size: few
J: TRBJ2-5
D: TRBD1
DNA: TGTGCCATCAGTGAGTCTACTGACAGGGGACTGTGCTTC
CDR3: CAISESTDRGLCF

V: TRBV20-1
size: .
J: TRBJ1-1
D: .
DNA: TGCAGTGCTAGACATAGTGAAAGGGACCTGAACACTGAAGCTTTCTTT
CDR3: CSARHSERDLNTEAFF

V: TRBV5-1
size: .
J: TRBJ1-2
D: .
DNA: TGCGCCAGCAGCTTTGGGGTCCTCGACTATGGCTACACCTTC
CDR3: CASSFGVLDYGYTF

V: TRBV7-2
size: many
J: TRBJ1-5
D: .
DNA: TGTGCCAGCAGCTCGGGACATCTACTTAATCAGCCCCAGCATTTT
CDR3: CASSSGHLLNQPQHF

V: TRBV12-3/TRBV12-4
size: many
J: TRBJ2-7
D: .
DNA: TGTGCCAGCAGCTTTGGTTCCTACGAGCAGTACTTC
CDR3: CASSFGSYEQYF

V: TRBV25-1
size: .
J: TRBJ1-4
D: .
DNA: TGTGCCAGCAGTGTAGGCAGGGGCTCCGGTGAAAAACTGTTTTTT
CDR3: CASSVGRGSGEKLFF

V: TRBV20-1
size: .
J: TRBJ2-1
D: TRBD2
DNA: TGCAGTGCCATGGGACTAGCGGGGGGGGGGATATACAATGAGCAGTTCTTC
CDR3: CSAMGLAGGGIYNEQFF

V: TRBV6-5
size: many
J: TRBJ1-2
D: .
DNA: TGTGCCAGCAGTTACTCCTTAGACTTTGGCTACACCTTC
CDR3: CASSYSLDFGYTF

V: TRBV11-2
size: few
J: TRBJ2-1
D: TRBD2
DNA: TGTGCCAGCAGCGCAGGGACTAGCGGGGCTTTTGAGCAGTTCTTC
CDR3: CASSAGTSGAFEQFF

V: TRBV7-2
size: many
J: TRBJ1-4
D: TRBD1
DNA: TGTGCCAGCAGCTTCGGACAGGGTGAAAAACTGTTTTTT
CDR3: CASSFGQGEKLFF

V: TRBV12-3/TRBV12-4
size: many
J: TRBJ2-5
D: .
DNA: TGTGCCAGCAGTTTCTCGACAAGCCAAGAGACCCAGTACTTC
CDR3: CASSFSTSQETQYF